This is a list of T cell receptor beta chains from one sample in a study of Ad26.COV2.S vaccination and SARS-CoV-2 variants. TCRdb keeps only in-frame clones here, not all; method: immunoSEQ multiplex PCR. This sample has roughly 700,000 clones, with roughly 90% found just once. This specimen was peripheral blood, taken in a trial of Ad26.COV2.S vaccine versus placebo. These receptors originate from a person between 18 and 59 years old who received the Ad26.COV2.S COVID-19 vaccine or a placebo. Both conserved end residues are part of each CDR3. Fields, in order: clone size, D gene, V gene, J gene, CDR3 protein, CDR3 DNA. A D gene is named only where the DNA matches it firmly. Not all rows give a size; the values are once, few, many and, for expanded clones, a class.

>-|-|TRBV4-3|TRBJ1-4
CASSQDGGAEKLFF
TGCGCCAGCAGCCAAGATGGGGGGGCTGAAAAACTGTTTTTT
>-|TRBD1|TRBV5-6|TRBJ1-3
CASSPWGQGGINTIYF
TGTGCCAGCAGCCCGTGGGGACAGGGAGGTATCAACACCATATATTTT
>-|-|TRBV30|TRBJ1-3
CAWRAGGNTIYF
TGTGCCTGGAGGGCGGGGGGAAACACCATATATTTT
>-|-|TRBV19|TRBJ2-4
CASSIDRGLLNIQYF
TGTGCCAGTAGTATAGATCGAGGCCTACTAAACATTCAGTACTTC
>-|TRBD1|TRBV3-1/TRBV3-2|TRBJ2-7
CASSPLGQGRYEQYF
TGTGCCAGCAGCCCCCTGGGACAGGGTCGGTACGAGCAGTACTTC
>-|-|TRBV5-1|TRBJ2-5
CASSLGVSSTQETQYF
TGCGCCAGCAGCTTGGGTGTCAGTTCTACACAAGAGACCCAGTACTTC
>-|TRBD2|TRBV20-1|TRBJ2-7
CSASLGGSSYEQYF
TGCAGTGCTAGTCTGGGGGGGAGTTCCTACGAGCAGTACTTC
>-|-|TRBV27|TRBJ1-1
CASSIHPRGKYDAFF
TGTGCCAGCAGTATTCACCCTCGGGGGAAATACGACGCTTTCTTT
>-|-|TRBV19|TRBJ2-1
CASSITTAPVNEQFF
TGTGCCAGTAGTATAACGACCGCCCCGGTGAATGAGCAGTTCTTC
>-|-|TRBV6-2/TRBV6-3|TRBJ1-1
CASSYPTETEAFF
TGTGCCAGCAGTTACCCTACAGAAACTGAAGCTTTCTTT
>once|-|TRBV5-4|TRBJ1-6
CASSRVEGVTGSPLHF
TGTGCCAGCAGCAGGGTGGAGGGGGTAACAGGTTCACCCCTCCACTTT
>-|TRBD1|TRBV7-2|TRBJ1-1
CASSLEIRGLPEAFF
TGTGCCAGCAGCTTAGAGATCAGGGGGCTCCCTGAAGCTTTCTTT
>-|TRBD1|TRBV5-4|TRBJ2-3
CASSLKTGGAADTQYF
TGTGCCAGCAGCTTGAAGACAGGGGGAGCGGCAGATACGCAGTATTTT
>-|TRBD2|TRBV15|TRBJ2-2
CATSRVAGGNTGELFF
TGTGCCACCAGCAGAGTGGCGGGGGGGAACACCGGGGAGCTGTTTTTT
>-|TRBD1|TRBV19|TRBJ1-2
CASSIGPDRGDGYTF
TGTGCCAGTAGTATTGGACCCGACAGGGGAGATGGCTACACCTTC
>-|-|TRBV13|TRBJ1-1
CASSQATDRNTEAFF
TGTGCCAGCAGCCAAGCTACGGACAGGAACACTGAAGCTTTCTTT
>-|TRBD1|TRBV10-3|TRBJ2-7
CATSGTGTYEQYF
TGTGCCACCTCCGGGACAGGGACCTACGAGCAGTACTTC
>-|TRBD1|TRBV15|TRBJ1-5
CATSRGLGGDNQPQHF
TGTGCCACCAGCAGAGGGTTAGGGGGCGACAATCAGCCCCAGCATTTT
>-|TRBD1|TRBV19|TRBJ2-3
CASSGWTGPPGDTQYF
TGTGCCAGTAGTGGCTGGACAGGGCCCCCGGGAGATACGCAGTATTTT
>-|TRBD2|TRBV19|TRBJ2-1
CASSPRLAGKEQFF
TGTGCCAGTAGTCCCAGACTAGCGGGGAAGGAGCAGTTCTTC
>-|TRBD2|TRBV5-1|TRBJ2-1
CASGLAGGSYNEQFF
TGCGCCAGCGGACTAGCGGGGGGCTCCTACAATGAGCAGTTCTTC
>-|TRBD1|TRBV6-6|TRBJ2-7
CASSYQTGGSYEQYF
TGTGCCAGCAGTTACCAAACAGGGGGGTCCTACGAGCAGTACTTC
>-|TRBD1|TRBV9|TRBJ2-2
CASSVGKFVGQGITGELFF
TGTGCCAGCAGCGTAGGGAAATTCGTAGGACAGGGGATCACCGGGGAGCTGTTTTTT
>-|TRBD1|TRBV10-2|TRBJ1-5
CASREQMTGMSQPQHF
TGCGCCAGCAGAGAGCAGATGACAGGGATGAGCCAGCCCCAGCATTTT
>few|TRBD2|TRBV30|TRBJ2-7
CAWSTADWREVSYEQYF
TGTGCCTGGAGCACCGCTGACTGGCGGGAGGTTTCCTACGAGCAGTACTTC
>few|-|TRBV6-2/TRBV6-3|TRBJ1-5
CASSAGTYQPQHF
TGTGCCAGCAGTGCAGGGACGTATCAGCCCCAGCATTTT
>-|-|TRBV12-3/TRBV12-4|TRBJ2-3
CASSDPQDTQYF
TGTGCCAGCAGTGACCCCCAAGATACGCAGTATTTT
>-|TRBD2|TRBV10-2|TRBJ2-3
CALRASGTSDTQYF
TGCGCCCTCAGGGCTAGCGGGACCTCAGATACGCAGTATTTT
>once|TRBD1|TRBV30|TRBJ1-5
CAWGTGFEPQHF
TGTGCCTGGGGGACAGGGTTTGAGCCCCAGCATTTT
>once|TRBD1|TRBV5-8|TRBJ2-4
CASSHRTIQGSKNIQYF
TGTGCCAGCAGCCATCGTACCATACAGGGGTCCAAAAACATTCAGTACTTC
>-|-|TRBV3-1/TRBV3-2|TRBJ1-6
CASSQGGGSRNSPLHF
TGTGCCAGCAGCCAAGGAGGGGGGTCACGTAATTCACCCCTCCACTTT
>-|-|TRBV6-5|TRBJ2-1
CASSSPGVYNEQFF
TGTGCCAGCAGTTCGCCAGGGGTGTACAATGAGCAGTTCTTC
>-|-|TRBV2|TRBJ1-5
CASKSRWDQPQHF
TGTGCCAGCAAAAGCCGGTGGGATCAGCCCCAGCATTTT
>-|-|TRBV24-1|TRBJ2-5
CATGDQETQYF
TGTGCCACCGGCGACCAAGAGACCCAGTACTTC
>once|-|TRBV6-5|TRBJ1-2
CASSYDSGYGYTF
TGTGCCAGCAGTTATGACTCGGGCTATGGCTACACCTTC
>once|-|TRBV2|TRBJ2-6
CASTLGGSPSGANVLTF
TGTGCCAGCACCCTAGGAGGGTCCCCGTCTGGGGCCAACGTCCTGACTTTC
>-|-|TRBV5-4|TRBJ2-6
CASSLLQTSGANVLTF
TGTGCCAGCAGCTTGTTACAGACCTCTGGGGCCAACGTCCTGACTTTC
>-|-|TRBV6-5|TRBJ1-5
CASSRQGNQPQHF
TGTGCCAGCAGTCGCCAGGGGAATCAGCCCCAGCATTTT
>-|TRBD1|TRBV5-1|TRBJ1-4
CASRTGQGASNEKLFF
TGCGCCAGCAGGACCGGACAGGGGGCATCTAATGAAAAACTGTTTTTT
>-|-|TRBV7-8|TRBJ2-7
CASSDQYEQYF
TGTGCCAGCAGCGATCAGTACGAGCAGTACTTC
>-|TRBD2|TRBV7-2|TRBJ2-3
CASSSPSGGAYTQYF
TGTGCCAGCAGCTCGCCTAGCGGGGGGGCATATACGCAGTATTTT
>-|-|TRBV15|TRBJ1-6
CATSRDKGNSPLHF
TGTGCCACCAGCAGAGATAAGGGGAATTCACCCCTCCACTTT
>-|TRBD2|TRBV5-4|TRBJ2-4
CAGTSGGVAKNIQYF
TGTGCCGGAACTAGCGGGGGGGTCGCCAAAAACATTCAGTACTTC
>-|-|TRBV18|TRBJ1-1
CASSPYRPGDTEAFF
TGTGCCAGCTCACCGTACAGGCCGGGGGACACTGAAGCTTTCTTT
>-|TRBD2|TRBV24-1|TRBJ2-1
CATSALAGGQDEQFF
TGTGCCACCAGTGCCCTAGCGGGAGGGCAGGATGAGCAGTTCTTC
>-|-|TRBV19|TRBJ1-5
CASSIDSSVQPQHF
TGTGCCAGTAGTATTGACAGTTCGGTACAGCCCCAGCATTTT
>-|-|TRBV29-1|TRBJ1-2
CSVTGSGYGYTF
TGCAGCGTTACAGGGTCTGGCTATGGCTACACCTTC
>-|TRBD1|TRBV7-8|TRBJ1-1
CASSLAGRGYNTEAFF
TGTGCCAGCAGCTTAGCGGGCAGGGGGTACAACACTGAAGCTTTCTTT
>few|-|TRBV4-3|TRBJ1-1
CASSQGGTNTEAFF
TGCGCCAGCAGCCAGGGGGGGACCAACACTGAAGCTTTCTTT
>-|-|TRBV2|TRBJ2-2
CASSEQGSTNTGELFF
TGTGCCAGCAGTGAACAAGGTAGCACGAACACCGGGGAGCTGTTTTTT
>-|TRBD1|TRBV14|TRBJ1-1
CASRGDRVGTEAFF
TGTGCCAGCAGAGGGGACAGGGTTGGAACTGAAGCTTTCTTT
>-|TRBD1|TRBV6-6|TRBJ1-5
CASSYGDRANQPQHF
TGTGCCAGCAGTTACGGGGACAGGGCCAATCAGCCCCAGCATTTT
>-|-|TRBV7-2|TRBJ2-5
CASSPPAETQYF
TGTGCCAGCAGCCCCCCAGCGGAGACCCAGTACTTC